A selection of T cell receptor beta chains follows, all from one sample in a study of blood T cell repertoires in COVID-19. Measured with immunoSEQ multiplex PCR; TCRdb has only the in-frame clones, and not every one. This sample has 400,000 to 450,000 clones, with about 92% found just once. Source material: PBMCs or T cells enriched from blood (not recorded which). The receptors here all came from a man aged 18-30 years who had recovered from COVID-19. CDR3s include the opening cysteine and the closing phenylalanine or tryptophan. D genes are given only for firm matches.

cdr3_aa: CASSPTIETLEGDGYTF; d_call: -; v_call: TRBV18; j_call: TRBJ1-2
cdr3_aa: CASSPETEAFF; d_call: -; v_call: TRBV18; j_call: TRBJ1-1
cdr3_aa: CSVAPGAGELFF; d_call: -; v_call: TRBV29-1; j_call: TRBJ2-2
cdr3_aa: CASSFGTGNSNEKLFF; d_call: TRBD1; v_call: TRBV5-1; j_call: TRBJ1-4
cdr3_aa: CASSSAGQGAEAFF; d_call: TRBD1; v_call: TRBV5-1; j_call: TRBJ1-1
cdr3_aa: CASSFLADSYEQYF; d_call: -; v_call: TRBV28; j_call: TRBJ2-7
cdr3_aa: CASGRVWRYNEQFF; d_call: -; v_call: TRBV2; j_call: TRBJ2-1
cdr3_aa: CASSSLAGVETQYF; d_call: TRBD2; v_call: TRBV6-6; j_call: TRBJ2-5
cdr3_aa: CASSPPRGQAFF; d_call: TRBD1; v_call: TRBV2; j_call: TRBJ1-1
cdr3_aa: CASSKVRGGRTETQYF; d_call: TRBD2; v_call: TRBV11-2; j_call: TRBJ2-5
cdr3_aa: CASSQVAVGVGGELFF; d_call: -; v_call: TRBV4-1; j_call: TRBJ2-2
cdr3_aa: CASSPNNEKLFF; d_call: -; v_call: TRBV18; j_call: TRBJ1-4
cdr3_aa: CATSRARQGIRQPQHF; d_call: TRBD1; v_call: TRBV15; j_call: TRBJ1-5
cdr3_aa: CASSFGGLNTEAFF; d_call: -; v_call: TRBV5-1; j_call: TRBJ1-1
cdr3_aa: CASSEGQVATTEAFF; d_call: -; v_call: TRBV2; j_call: TRBJ1-1
cdr3_aa: CASNAGGSRNTIYF; d_call: TRBD1; v_call: TRBV6-5; j_call: TRBJ1-3
cdr3_aa: CAWRGTGSRFSYGYTF; d_call: TRBD1; v_call: TRBV30; j_call: TRBJ1-2
cdr3_aa: CASSYDRGGLAGELFF; d_call: TRBD1; v_call: TRBV5-4; j_call: TRBJ2-2
cdr3_aa: CASSRVGLDYNEQFF; d_call: TRBD2; v_call: TRBV14; j_call: TRBJ2-1
cdr3_aa: CASSQVGLATNEQFF; d_call: TRBD2; v_call: TRBV3-1/TRBV3-2; j_call: TRBJ2-1
cdr3_aa: CASRPTGHSYEQYF; d_call: -; v_call: TRBV28; j_call: TRBJ2-7
cdr3_aa: CASSRTTSGLYNEQFF; d_call: TRBD2; v_call: TRBV27; j_call: TRBJ2-1
cdr3_aa: CASSRTSGIFDTGELFF; d_call: TRBD2; v_call: TRBV11-2; j_call: TRBJ2-2